Below, 13 T cell receptor beta chains from the same sample are listed, as sequenced in a study of blood T cells in healthy people across ages. For the second PCR, which ran for roughly 7 to 11 cycles, a sample-barcoded 5' primer and a J-beta primer mix were used. TCRdb re-analysed the 5' RACE reads in MiXCR, keeping a single row per CDR3 protein. Here the sample spans around 1,000,000 distinct CDR3 sequences, about 25% being singletons. These data were also filed under a second study, of T cells of mothers and their children.

The sample taken for sequencing was blood. These receptors were obtained from a girl aged 2 to 10 in good health.

This clonotype was found a few times. This sequence joins TRBV7-2 and TRBJ1-2; 8 bases fit TRBD1. Germline-derived CDR1 and CDR2 are SGHTA and FQGNSA. J lost 0 bases, V lost 6 bases, and 6 bases had no gene match. CDR3 length: 15 residues. This chain's CDR3 is CASSTSGGTNYGYTF. The CDR3 nucleotides read TGTGCCAGCAGTACCTCAGGGGGCACTAACTATGGCTACACCTTC.

This chain joins TRBV4-1 and TRBJ2-3; D not resolved. The germline V gene encodes CDR1 MGHRA and CDR2 YSYEKL. Trimming took 4 bases from V and 5 from J, leaving 16 bases between them. This CDR3 is 15 amino acids long. Here the CDR3 DNA reads TGCGCCAGCAGCCGCCCGACCGTCGCTGGAGATACGCAGTATTTT. Its translation is CASSRPTVAGDTQYF.

The chain joins TRBV28 to TRBJ2-7, with TRBD2 matching 7 bases. Trimming at V came to 6 bases and at J to 2 bases, leaving 4 bases not matched to a gene. CDR3 length equals 13 residues. Germline CDR1 and CDR2: MDHEN and SYDVKM. CDR3 coding DNA: TGTGCCAGCAGAGGGCGGGAGACCTACGAGCAGTACTTC. Translating it yields CASRGRETYEQYF.

The sample holds a few counts of this clonotype. This rearrangement joins TRBV9 to TRBJ2-2; D gene uncertain. The germline V gene has CDR1 SGDLS and CDR2 YYNGEE. V dropped 0 bases and J dropped 8 bases, with 20 bases sitting between them. CDR3 length: 17 residues. The CDR3 reads CASSVAALEQLPGELFF. The CDR3 DNA sequence: TGTGCCAGCAGCGTAGCCGCGTTGGAACAGCTACCTGGGGAGCTGTTTTTT.

This clonotype was counted a few times. The V and J genes are TRBV20-1 and TRBJ1-2; D might be TRBD1 (6 bases). The CDR3 covers 14 residues. The V gene lost 0 bases and the J gene lost 8 bases, with 16 bases spanning the gap. The germline V gene encodes CDR1 DFQATT and CDR2 SNEGSKA (reference sequence). CDR3 amino acids: CSARDLGGLGGYTF. CDR3 DNA sequence: TGCAGTGCTAGAGACTTAGGGGGATTGGGGGGCTACACCTTC.

This clonotype was detected only a few times. This sequence joins TRBV27 and TRBJ2-2; TRBD2 might be the D (6 bases). The CDR3 length is 16 residues. Trimming took off 5 bases at V and 8 bases at J, with 21 bases between the two ends. Germline V gene lookup returns CDR1 MNHEY and CDR2 SMNVEV (reference sequence). The chain's CDR3 is CASSPTPGLRMGELFF. The CDR3 bases are TGTGCCAGCAGTCCCACTCCAGGACTAAGGATGGGGGAGCTGTTTTTT.

The chain uses TRBV4-1 and TRBJ1-1; D not resolved. CDR1 is MGHRA, CDR2 YSYEKL, per germline. V was pared by 1 base and J by 2 bases, with 8 bases between. The CDR3 has 14 amino acids. The CDR3 is CASSQGPLNTEAFF. The CDR3 DNA reads as TGCGCCAGCAGCCAAGGTCCCCTAAACACTGAAGCTTTCTTT.

This clonotype was seen more than once but under ten times. The chain employs TRBV7-2 and TRBJ2-6; no reliable D call. The germline V and J ends were trimmed by 2 bases and 0 bases, with 17 bases remaining between them. Germline CDR1 reads SGHTA; CDR2 reads FQGNSA. This CDR3 contains 19 residues. CDR3: CASSLIARSLSSGANVLTF. The CDR3 DNA sequence: TGTGCCAGCAGCTTAATCGCCAGGTCCCTTAGCTCTGGGGCCAACGTCCTGACTTTC.

The chain is built from TRBV24-1 and TRBJ1-3; no clear D gene. This CDR3 has 16 amino acids. CDR1 and CDR2 (germline): KGHDR, SFDVKD. The V gene lost 3 bases and the J gene lost 7 bases, with 18 bases spanning the gap. CDR3 DNA sequence: TGTGCCACCAGTGATAACACCCTAGAGAATGGGAACACCATATATTTT. Translated: CATSDNTLENGNTIYF.

This clonotype was observed a handful of times. J is TRBJ2-5 and V is TRBV4-1; D might be TRBD2 (6 bases). The V gene lost 1 base and the J gene lost 7 bases, with 19 bases spanning the gap. CDR3 length equals 16 residues. Germline CDR1 and CDR2: MGHRA and YSYEKL. CDR3 bases: TGCGCCAGCAGCCAAGTCGGGGCGGGACCAAAGATGACCCAGTACTTC. It encodes CASSQVGAGPKMTQYF.

This rearrangement joins TRBV7-8 to TRBJ2-5; D is uncertain. V shed 5 bases and J shed 4 bases, with 11 bases lying between them. Germline CDR1 reads SGHVS; CDR2 reads FQNEAQ. The CDR3 is 13 amino acids. The CDR3 region has the DNA TGTGCCAGCAGCATCGATCATGGAGAGACCCAGTACTTC. Protein: CASSIDHGETQYF.

The V gene is TRBV12-3 or TRBV12-4, the J gene TRBJ2-3, with TRBD2 matching over 12 bases. Germline trimming cut 4 bases from V and 5 bases from J; bases unmatched to any gene: 4. This CDR3 contains 15 residues. CDR3 sequence (DNA): TGTGCCAGCAGTTCGACTAGCGGGGGATTAGATACGCAGTATTTT. Its translation is CASSSTSGGLDTQYF.

V and J are TRBV7-2 and TRBJ2-5; 7 bases line up with TRBD2. The CDR3 is 15 residues long. J lost 5 bases, V lost 1 base, and 7 bases had no gene match. Germline V gives CDR1 SGHTA, CDR2 FQGNSA. CDR3 DNA sequence: TGTGCCAGCAGCTTAGGCGGGAGAATGTGGGAGACCCAGTACTTC. It encodes CASSLGGRMWETQYF.